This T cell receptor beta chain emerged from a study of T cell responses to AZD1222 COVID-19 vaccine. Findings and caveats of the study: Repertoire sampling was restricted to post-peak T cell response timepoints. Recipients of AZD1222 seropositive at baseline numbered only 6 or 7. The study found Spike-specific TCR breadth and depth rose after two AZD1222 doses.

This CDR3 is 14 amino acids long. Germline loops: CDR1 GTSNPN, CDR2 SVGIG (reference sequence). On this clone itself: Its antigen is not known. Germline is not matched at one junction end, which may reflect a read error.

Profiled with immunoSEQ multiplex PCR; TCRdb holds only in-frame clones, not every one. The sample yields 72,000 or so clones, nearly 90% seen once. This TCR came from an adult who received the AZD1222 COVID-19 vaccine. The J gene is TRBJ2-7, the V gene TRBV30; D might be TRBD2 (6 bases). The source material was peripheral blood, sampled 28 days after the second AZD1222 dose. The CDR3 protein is CAWGVGGGTYEQYF. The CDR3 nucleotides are TGTGCCTGGGGTGTTGGGGGAGGAACCTACGAGCAGTACTTC.